In this sample, the clone carrying this T cell receptor beta chain turned up a few times. Its antigen is as yet unknown. This sample stems from a study of T cells in Graves' hyperthyroidism and ophthalmopathy. Background on the study: Peripheral blood was drawn at first diagnosis, prior to all treatment. Study results and limitations: Among thyroid clonotypes expanded above 0.001, most also appeared in blood. Classification by a 13 V-J model distinguished ophthalmopathy from stable hyperthyroidism.

The CDR3 runs to 16 residues. Germline-derived CDR1 and CDR2 are MNHNS and SASEGT. The V end was cut by 5 bases, the J end by 4 bases, with 15 bases between. RNA transcripts provided the source from which TCR beta CDR3 regions were amplified. An initial round of RT-PCR targeting the TCR CDR3 relied on the HTBI primer set. In TCRdb, the multiplex PCR reads were re-called with MiXCR into one record per CDR3 protein. The data hold 490,000 or so distinct CDR3 sequences, with about 20% observed a single time. The specimen was blood. The rearrangement uses TRBV6-1 and TRBJ2-6, with a weak D call TRBD1 (6 bases). This clonotype was obtained from a woman aged 70-85 years with Graves' ophthalmopathy. As DNA, the CDR3 is TGTGCCAGCAGTTCTGGACAGTCCGGCGGGGCCAACGTCCTGACTTTC. It encodes CASSSGQSGGANVLTF.